Reported below is one T cell receptor beta chain. Its specificity is not known. The data are from a study of post-analysis software for immune sequencing data. Overall study context: Disease courses included relapsing-remitting, secondary progressive and progressive-relapsing multiple sclerosis.

The CDR3 contains 16 residues. Germline V CDR1 and CDR2: SEHNR, FQNEAQ (reference sequence). The trim removed 5 bases at V and 0 bases at J, leaving 7 bases unmatched. Unique molecular identifiers were built into the TCR beta cDNA libraries. TCRdb ran MiXCR on the PCR reads and lists one entry per CDR3 protein. In the table there are roughly 600,000 distinct CDR3 sequences, roughly 45% of which are singletons. Study conclusions and caveats: Batch-mates among the samples co-clustered strongly by F measure. About 5 TRBV segments occurring more often in patients than controls included TRBV5-6, TRBV5-1 and TRBV20-1.

The sequencing input was blood. V and J are TRBV7-9 and TRBJ2-1; 7 nucleotides align to TRBD1. This sequence was found in a girl aged 5-17 years with multiple sclerosis. The CDR3 spells CASSPHRGSSYNEQFF. As DNA, the CDR3 is TGTGCCAGCAGCCCTCACAGGGGTAGCTCCTACAATGAGCAGTTCTTC.